The next 27 T cell receptor beta chains were all read from a single sample in a study of cytomegalovirus exposure and HLA in healthy donors. PCR employed 60 Vbeta and 13 Jbeta primers. The table came from immunoSEQ multiplex PCR; TCRdb's copy has only in-frame clones and leaves some out. Here the sample spans about 67,000 clones, roughly 65% being singletons. The sequenced sample consisted of PBMCs. The receptors shown here come from a woman between 25 and 40 years old in good health and CMV-seronegative.

The chain couples TRBV6-5 to TRBJ1-1; perhaps TRBD1 as D (5 bases). Trimming pared 2 bases from V and 5 bases from J, leaving 15 bases between. This CDR3 spans 15 amino acids. Germline CDR1 reads MNHEY; CDR2 reads SVGAGI. The CDR3 bases are TGTGCCAGCAGTTACCCCGGGGGGGGAGAAACTGAAGCTTTCTTT. This codes for CASSYPGGGETEAFF.

This chain joins TRBV6-5 and TRBJ1-5; no clear D gene. Trimming left V 4 bases short and J 6 bases short, with 16 bases between. There are 15 residues in the CDR3. Germline CDR1 and CDR2: MNHEY and SVGAGI. The CDR3 DNA reads TGTGCCAGCAGTTCCGATTACAGTGGGTCTCAGCCCCAGCATTTT. This sequence encodes CASSSDYSGSQPQHF.

V usage is TRBV5-6 and J usage is TRBJ1-1, with D hard to call. This CDR3 has 19 amino acids. Germline CDR1 SGHDT, CDR2 YYEEEE. The V end lost 9 bases, the J end lost 3 bases, and 33 bases lay between the germline ends. CDR3 amino acids: CATRRLGGGRTARDTEAFF. CDR3 nucleotides: TGTGCCACCCGGCGGCTGGGTGGAGGCCGGACGGCGAGGGACACTGAAGCTTTCTTT.

This clone was recorded once. The CDR3: CASSDRLTEAFF. CDR3 nucleotides: TGTGCCAGTTCCGACAGGCTCACTGAAGCTTTCTTT. The rearrangement links TRBV11-1 to TRBJ1-1, with D perhaps matching TRBD1 (6 bases). V was pared by 9 bases and J by 4 bases, with 12 bases between. CDR3 length: 12 residues. Germline values: CDR1 SGHAT, CDR2 FQDESV (reference sequence).

The chain has TRBV9 and TRBJ2-7; 11 bases agree with TRBD1. Unmatched junction bases numbered 3, after V lost 4 bases and J lost 3 bases. The CDR3 loop spans 14 amino acids. Per the germline V gene, CDR1 is SGDLS and CDR2 is YYNGEE. CDR3 loop: CASSFGTGGYEQYF. The CDR3 DNA reads TGTGCCAGCAGCTTCGGGACAGGGGGCTACGAGCAGTACTTC.

V is TRBV2 and J is TRBJ2-3; D perhaps matches TRBD2 (7 bases). Germline CDR1 is SNHLY and CDR2 is FYNNEI. This CDR3 comprises 16 residues. The V end lost 3 bases, the J end lost 2 bases, and 15 bases lay between the germline ends. This CDR3 is CASSETNGGPTDTQYF. In DNA, the CDR3 is TGTGCCAGCAGTGAGACAAACGGGGGGCCCACAGATACGCAGTATTTT.

The chain combines TRBV7-6 with TRBJ2-1; 9 nucleotides line up with TRBD2. CDR3 length equals 14 residues. Per the germline V gene, CDR1 is SGHVS and CDR2 is FNYEAQ. V gave up 4 bases and J gave up 8 bases; unmatched junction bases: 6. The chain's CDR3 is CASSWASGEHEQFF. CDR3 sequence (DNA): TGTGCCAGCAGCTGGGCTAGCGGGGAGCATGAGCAGTTCTTC.

This clone was seen more than once but under ten times. V and J are TRBV7-3 and TRBJ2-5; 9 bases are a match to TRBD1. The trim removed 2 bases at V and 4 bases at J, leaving 5 bases unmatched. Germline V gene lookup returns CDR1 SGHTA and CDR2 FQGTGA. The CDR3 extends over 15 amino acids. Here the CDR3 DNA reads TGTGCCAGCAGCTTATCGGGACAGGGTATAGAGACCCAGTACTTC. Translated: CASSLSGQGIETQYF.

The chain combines TRBV6-6 with TRBJ2-2, with 7 positions matching TRBD1. The germline V gene has CDR1 MNHNY and CDR2 SVGAGI (reference sequence). This CDR3 spans 15 amino acids. V lost 0 bases and J lost 4; bases outside the gene matches: 2. The CDR3 DNA sequence: TGTGCCAGCAGTTACTCGGCAGGGGGCACCGGGGAGCTGTTTTTT. Its translation: CASSYSAGGTGELFF.

CDR3 residues: CASREGIGTGKTDTQYF. CDR3 nucleotide sequence: TGTGCCAGCAGGGAGGGGATCGGGACAGGGAAAACAGATACGCAGTATTTT. The rearrangement uses TRBV5-4 and TRBJ2-3; TRBD1 aligns across 9 bases. The trim removed 5 bases at V and 3 bases at J, leaving 13 bases unmatched. CDR3 length equals 17 residues. The V gene's germline CDR1 is SGHNT and CDR2 YYREEE (reference sequence).

The DNA of the CDR3 is TGTGCCAGCAGCTCTGCAGGGGGCAAAGCTTTCTTT. The encoded protein is CASSSAGGKAFF. The V gene is TRBV7-2, the J gene TRBJ1-1; 8 positions match TRBD1. V gave up 4 bases and J gave up 9 bases; unmatched junction bases: 4. Germline CDR1 and CDR2: SGHTA and FQGNSA. There are 12 residues in the CDR3.

This clone has a handful of counts. The chain links TRBV7-3 to TRBJ1-5; possibly TRBD1 for D (5 bases). The germline gives CDR1 SGHTA, CDR2 FQGTGA. Deletions cut 4 bases from V and 6 bases from J, with 19 bases between. The length of the CDR3 is 16 residues. CDR3 DNA: TGTGCCAGCAGCTCACTTAGGGGACTTGGCGGTCAGCCCCAGCATTTT. This codes for CASSSLRGLGGQPQHF.

This chain connects TRBV4-2 to TRBJ2-7; D possibly corresponds to TRBD2 (5 bases). This CDR3 has 14 amino acids. Trimming left V 0 bases short and J 3 bases short, with 9 bases between. Germline assignment: CDR1 LGHNA and CDR2 YNFKEQ. The CDR3 coding sequence is TGTGCCAGCAGCCAAGACCTGGGGAGCTACGAGCAGTACTTC. As protein: CASSQDLGSYEQYF.

About this clone: The junction departs from the called germline gene at one end, perhaps through a read error. This rearrangement joins TRBV30 to TRBJ1-3, with unresolved D. Germline CDR1 and CDR2: GTSNPN and SVGIG (reference sequence). There are 16 residues in the CDR3. The CDR3 bases are TGTGCCTGGAAGAGGCACTCGGGTTTCTCTGGAAACACCATATGTTTT. Its protein product is CAWKRHSGFSGNTICF. The whole variable domain, remainder taken from reference TRBV30 and TRBJ1-3, is SQTIHQWPATLVQPVGSPLSLECTVEGTSNPNLYWYRQAAGRGLQLLFYSVGIGQISSEVPQNLSASRPQDRQFILSSKKLLLSDSGFYLCAWKRHSGFSGNTICFGEGSWLTVV.

The chain carries TRBV19 and TRBJ1-1; D may be TRBD1 (5 bases). The V end lost 5 bases, the J end lost 0 bases, and 10 bases lay between the germline ends. CDR1 is LNHDA and CDR2 is SQIVND in the germline V gene (reference sequence). The CDR3 length is 14 residues. CDR3 region: CASSPWGLNTEAFF. The CDR3 nucleotides are TGTGCCAGTAGTCCCTGGGGCTTGAACACTGAAGCTTTCTTT.

The rearrangement links TRBV9 to TRBJ2-3; 9 bases are a match to TRBD2. Germline-derived CDR1 and CDR2 are SGDLS and YYNGEE. Losses at the gene ends were 4 bases for V and 0 bases for J; bases not matched to a gene: 3. The CDR3 totals 15 residues. The CDR3: CASSPSGESTDTQYF. CDR3 coding DNA: TGTGCCAGCAGCCCTAGCGGGGAGAGCACAGATACGCAGTATTTT.

This clone was seen just once. The chain recombines TRBV7-9 with TRBJ2-7, with TRBD1 as a possible D gene (5 bases). This CDR3 comprises 13 residues. Germline loops: CDR1 SEHNR, CDR2 FQNEAQ (reference sequence). Trimming left V 5 bases short and J 10 bases short, with 18 bases between. The CDR3 reads CASSRTQTGAQYF. CDR3 coding DNA: TGTGCCAGCAGCCGTACACAAACAGGTGCTCAGTACTTC.

The genes are TRBV6-6 and TRBJ2-4; 12 nucleotides agree with TRBD2. CDR1 is MNHNY, CDR2 SVGAGI, per germline (reference sequence). This CDR3 comprises 14 residues. The V and J ends lost 9 bases and 6 bases, in that order; junction bases with no gene match: 6. The CDR3 nucleotides are TGTGCCAGTCGACTAGCGGGGGATCTAAACATTCAGTACTTC. It codes for CASRLAGDLNIQYF.

The sample holds one count of this clone. The chain has TRBV6-1 and TRBJ1-1, with 8 nucleotides matching TRBD1. CDR1 is MNHNS, CDR2 SASEGT, per germline. With 5 bases clipped from V and 6 bases from J, the junction kept 11 bases outside the gene matches. The CDR3 totals 15 residues. CDR3: CASSSRQGPGSEAFF. CDR3 nucleotide sequence: TGTGCCAGCAGTTCGAGACAGGGGCCCGGTTCTGAAGCTTTCTTT.

This rearrangement joins TRBV6-5 to TRBJ2-7, with D perhaps matching TRBD1 (6 bases). The V gene lost 5 bases and the J gene lost 9 bases, with 11 bases spanning the gap. The germline V gene encodes CDR1 MNHEY and CDR2 SVGAGI. This CDR3 comprises 11 residues. CDR3 nucleotide sequence: TGTGCCAGCAGTAACCGAGGGGGGCAGTACTTC. It encodes CASSNRGGQYF.

The V and J genes are TRBV6-5 and TRBJ1-1; 8 bases are shared with TRBD1. In germline, CDR1 is MNHEY, CDR2 SVGAGI. Trimming removed 5 bases from V and 11 bases from J; junction bases left unmatched: 13. This CDR3 contains 14 residues. The CDR3 nucleotides read TGTGCCAGCAGTGCGGACAGGGCTCAAGATGGGGCTTTCTTT. Amino acid sequence: CASSADRAQDGAFF.

The V call is TRBV6-1, the J call TRBJ2-2; 11 bases fit TRBD1. The germline gives CDR1 MNHNS, CDR2 SASEGT. The ends lost 7 bases at V and 7 bases at J; junction bases unmatched: 5. The CDR3 is made up of 14 amino acids. The CDR3, as DNA: TGTGCCAGCACTCGGACAGGGGGCAGCGGGGAGCTGTTTTTT. Translation: CASTRTGGSGELFF.

This rearrangement joins TRBV2 to TRBJ2-3; possibly TRBD2 for D (7 bases). The germline V gene has CDR1 SNHLY and CDR2 FYNNEI. V lost 3 bases, J lost 4 bases, and 17 bases lay in between. CDR3 size: 16 residues. In DNA form, the CDR3 reads TGTGCCAGCAGTGACCCTGGGGGGGGGCGTTCAGATACGCAGTATTTT. This translates into CASSDPGGGRSDTQYF.

This chain uses TRBV9 with TRBJ2-3, with TRBD2 matching over 7 bases. CDR3 length: 15 residues. Germline loops: CDR1 SGDLS, CDR2 YYNGEE. Trimming at V came to 0 bases and at J to 4 bases, leaving 5 bases not matched to a gene. This chain's CDR3 is CASSVGLASPDTQYF. The CDR3 DNA reads TGTGCCAGCAGCGTAGGACTAGCCAGTCCAGATACGCAGTATTTT.

This chain links TRBV4-2 with TRBJ1-2; weak D call: TRBD1 (5 bases). The V gene's germline CDR1 is LGHNA and CDR2 YNFKEQ. V was clipped by 1 base and J by 8 bases, with 14 bases between them. The CDR3 spans 14 residues. This CDR3 is CASSQAETVGGYTF. CDR3 DNA: TGTGCCAGCAGCCAAGCCGAGACAGTCGGCGGCTACACCTTC.

Concerning this clone itself: A junction boundary mismatches the germline segment, possibly from a read error. This sequence joins TRBV10-3 and TRBJ1-6; maybe TRBD1 (6 bases). The CDR3 consists of 13 residues. CDR1 and CDR2 from the germline V gene are ENHRY and SYGVKD. CDR3 DNA sequence: TGTGCCAGCAGTACAGGGAGGGATTCACCCCTCCACTTT. Amino acid sequence: CASSTGRDSPLHF.

The chain couples TRBV2 to TRBJ2-5; D might be TRBD2 (6 bases). Near its end, the DNA agrees better with TRBJ2-7, so the J call may be wrong. Germline V CDR1 and CDR2: SNHLY, FYNNEI. The CDR3 spans 13 residues. As DNA, the CDR3 is TGTGCCAGCAGTGTGGGAGGCTCCTACGAGCAGTACTTC. Protein product: CASSVGGSYEQYF.